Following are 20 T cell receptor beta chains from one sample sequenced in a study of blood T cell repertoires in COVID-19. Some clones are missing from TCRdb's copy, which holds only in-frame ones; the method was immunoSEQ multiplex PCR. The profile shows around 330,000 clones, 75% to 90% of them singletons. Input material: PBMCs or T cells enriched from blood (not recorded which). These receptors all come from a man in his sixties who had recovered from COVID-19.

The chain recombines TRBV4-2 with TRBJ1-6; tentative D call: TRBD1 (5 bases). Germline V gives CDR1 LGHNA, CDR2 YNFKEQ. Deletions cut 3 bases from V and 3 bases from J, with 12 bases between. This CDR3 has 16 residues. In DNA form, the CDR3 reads TGTGCCAGCAGCCACGAAGCCGGGGGCTATAATTCACCCCTCCACTTT. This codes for CASSHEAGGYNSPLHF.

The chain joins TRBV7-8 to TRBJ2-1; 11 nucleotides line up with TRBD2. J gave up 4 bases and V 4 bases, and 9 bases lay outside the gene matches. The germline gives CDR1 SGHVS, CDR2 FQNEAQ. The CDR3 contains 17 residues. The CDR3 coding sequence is TGTGCCAGCAGCTCCTATCAACTAGCGGGGGATTACAATGAGCAGTTCTTC. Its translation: CASSSYQLAGDYNEQFF.

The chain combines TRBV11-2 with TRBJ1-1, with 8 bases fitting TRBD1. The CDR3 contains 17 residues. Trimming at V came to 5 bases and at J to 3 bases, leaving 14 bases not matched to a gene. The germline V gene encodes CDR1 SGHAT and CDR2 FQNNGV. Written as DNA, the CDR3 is TGTGCCAGCAGCCCCCACCAGGGGGCCCTGACTTACACTGAAGCTTTCTTT. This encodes CASSPHQGALTYTEAFF.

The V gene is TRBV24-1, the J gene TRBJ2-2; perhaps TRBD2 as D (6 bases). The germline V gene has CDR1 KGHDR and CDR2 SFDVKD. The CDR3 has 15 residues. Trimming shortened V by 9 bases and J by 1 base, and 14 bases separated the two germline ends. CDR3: CATHSGGGNTGELFF. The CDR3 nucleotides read TGTGCCACCCATAGCGGAGGAGGGAACACCGGGGAGCTGTTTTTT.

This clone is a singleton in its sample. The DNA for the CDR3 is TGTGCCAGCAGCAACAACAGGGGAAGATACGAGCAGTACTTC. Translating it yields CASSNNRGRYEQYF. The chain combines TRBV28 with TRBJ2-7; 7 bases align to TRBD1. V was pared by 6 bases and J by 4 bases, with 9 bases of the junction left unmatched. This CDR3 comprises 14 residues. The V gene's germline CDR1 is MDHEN and CDR2 SYDVKM.

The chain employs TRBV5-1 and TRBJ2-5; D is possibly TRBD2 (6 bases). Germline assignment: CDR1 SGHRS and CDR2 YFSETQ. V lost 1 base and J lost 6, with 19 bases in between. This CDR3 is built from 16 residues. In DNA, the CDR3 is TGCGCCAGCAGCTTGCGGGACGGGGGTACGATAAAGACCCAGTACTTC. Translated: CASSLRDGGTIKTQYF.

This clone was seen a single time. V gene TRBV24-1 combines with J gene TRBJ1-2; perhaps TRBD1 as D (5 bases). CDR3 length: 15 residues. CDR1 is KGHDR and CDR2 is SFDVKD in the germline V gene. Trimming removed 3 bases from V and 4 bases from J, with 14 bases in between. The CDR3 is CATSDPRGGPYGYTF. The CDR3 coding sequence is TGTGCCACCAGTGATCCGCGGGGGGGACCCTATGGCTACACCTTC.

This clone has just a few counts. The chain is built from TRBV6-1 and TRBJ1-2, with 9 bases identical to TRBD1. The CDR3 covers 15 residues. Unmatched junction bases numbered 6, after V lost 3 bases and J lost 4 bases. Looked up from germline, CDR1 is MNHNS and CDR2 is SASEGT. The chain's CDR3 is CASSDGQGRVYGYTF. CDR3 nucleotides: TGTGCCAGCAGTGACGGACAGGGGCGGGTCTATGGCTACACCTTC.

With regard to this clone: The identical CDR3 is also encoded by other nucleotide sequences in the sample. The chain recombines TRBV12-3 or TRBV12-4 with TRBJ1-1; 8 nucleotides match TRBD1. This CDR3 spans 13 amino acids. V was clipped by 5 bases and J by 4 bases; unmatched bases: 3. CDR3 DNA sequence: TGTGCCAGCAGTATTGACAGGGGCACTGAAGCTTTCTTT. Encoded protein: CASSIDRGTEAFF.

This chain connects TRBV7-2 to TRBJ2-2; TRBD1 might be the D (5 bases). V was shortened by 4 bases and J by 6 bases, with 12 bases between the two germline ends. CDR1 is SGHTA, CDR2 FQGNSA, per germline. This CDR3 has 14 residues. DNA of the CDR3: TGTGCCAGCAGCTCCCTTCAGGGATCCGGGGAGCTGTTTTTT. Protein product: CASSSLQGSGELFF. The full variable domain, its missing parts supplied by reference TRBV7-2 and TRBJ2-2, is GAGVSQSPSNKVTEKGKDVELRCDPISGHTALYWYRQSLGQGLEFLIYFQGNSAPDKSGLPSDRFSAERTGGSVSTLTIQRTQQEDSAVYLCASSSLQGSGELFFGEGSRLTVL.

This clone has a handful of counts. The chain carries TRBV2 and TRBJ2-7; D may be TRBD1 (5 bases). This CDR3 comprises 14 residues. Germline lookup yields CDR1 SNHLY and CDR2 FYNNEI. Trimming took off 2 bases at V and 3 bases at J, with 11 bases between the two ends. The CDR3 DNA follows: TGTGCCAGCAGTGAATTACAGGAGAGCTACGAGCAGTACTTC. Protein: CASSELQESYEQYF. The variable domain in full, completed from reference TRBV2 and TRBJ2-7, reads EPEVTQTPSHQVTQMGQEVILRCVPISNHLYFYWYRQILGQKVEFLVSFYNNEISEKSEIFDDQFSVERPDGSNFTLKIRSTKLEDSAMYFCASSELQESYEQYFGPGTRLTVT.

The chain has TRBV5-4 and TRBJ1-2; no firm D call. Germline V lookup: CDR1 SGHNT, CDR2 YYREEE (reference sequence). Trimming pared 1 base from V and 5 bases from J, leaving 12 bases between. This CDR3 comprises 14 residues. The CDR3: CASSLFRGWYGYTF. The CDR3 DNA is TGTGCCAGCAGCTTGTTTCGGGGTTGGTATGGCTACACCTTC.

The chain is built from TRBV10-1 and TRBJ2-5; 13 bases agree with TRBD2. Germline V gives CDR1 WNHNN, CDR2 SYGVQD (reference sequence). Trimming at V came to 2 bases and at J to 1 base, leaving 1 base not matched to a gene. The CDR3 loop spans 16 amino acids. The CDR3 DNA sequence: TGCGCCAGCAGTGAGGGGACTAGCGGGACCCAAGAGACCCAGTACTTC. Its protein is CASSEGTSGTQETQYF.

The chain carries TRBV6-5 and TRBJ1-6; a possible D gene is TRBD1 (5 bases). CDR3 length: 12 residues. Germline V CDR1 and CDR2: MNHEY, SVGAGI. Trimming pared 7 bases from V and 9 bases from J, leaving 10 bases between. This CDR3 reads CASKGPGSPLHF. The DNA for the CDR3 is TGTGCCAGCAAGGGGCCGGGTTCACCCCTCCACTTT.

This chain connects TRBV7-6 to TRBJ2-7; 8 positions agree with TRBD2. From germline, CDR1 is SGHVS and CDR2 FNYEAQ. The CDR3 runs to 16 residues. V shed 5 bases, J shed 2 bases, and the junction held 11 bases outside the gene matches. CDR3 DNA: TGTGCCAGCAGCCCACCCTATAGCGGGGCCCCCTACGAGCAGTACTTC. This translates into CASSPPYSGAPYEQYF.

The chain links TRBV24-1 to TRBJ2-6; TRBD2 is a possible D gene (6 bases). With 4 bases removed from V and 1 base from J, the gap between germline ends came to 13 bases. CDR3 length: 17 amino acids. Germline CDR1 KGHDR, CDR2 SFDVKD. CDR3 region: CATSDAFGSSGANVLTF. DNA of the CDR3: TGTGCCACCAGTGACGCCTTCGGGAGTTCTGGGGCCAACGTCCTGACTTTC.

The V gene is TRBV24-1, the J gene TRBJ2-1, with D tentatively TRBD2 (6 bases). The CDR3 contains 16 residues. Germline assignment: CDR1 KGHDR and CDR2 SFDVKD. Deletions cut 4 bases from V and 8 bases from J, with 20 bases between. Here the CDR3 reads CATSDSRDSIGDEQFF. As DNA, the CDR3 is TGTGCCACCAGTGACTCTAGGGACTCCATTGGAGATGAGCAGTTCTTC.

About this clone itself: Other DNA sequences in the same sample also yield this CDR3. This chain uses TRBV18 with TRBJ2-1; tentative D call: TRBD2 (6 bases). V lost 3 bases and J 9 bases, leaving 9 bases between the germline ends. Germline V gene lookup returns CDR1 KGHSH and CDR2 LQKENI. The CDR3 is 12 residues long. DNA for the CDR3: TGTGCCAGCTCACCCCAGGGAGGTGAGCAGTTCTTC. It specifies CASSPQGGEQFF. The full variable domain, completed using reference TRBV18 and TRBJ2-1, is NAGVMQNPRHLVRRRGQEARLRCSPMKGHSHVYWYRQLPEEGLKFMVYLQKENIIDESGMPKERFSAEFPKEGPSILRIQQVVRGDSAAYFCASSPQGGEQFFGPGTRLTVL.

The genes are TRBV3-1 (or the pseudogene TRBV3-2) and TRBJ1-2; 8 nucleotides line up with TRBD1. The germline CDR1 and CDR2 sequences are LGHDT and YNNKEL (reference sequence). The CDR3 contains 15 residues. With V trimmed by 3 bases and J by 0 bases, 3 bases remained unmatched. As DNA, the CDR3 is TGTGCCAGCAGCCACTTGGACAGGGCTAACTATGGCTACACCTTC. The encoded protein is CASSHLDRANYGYTF.

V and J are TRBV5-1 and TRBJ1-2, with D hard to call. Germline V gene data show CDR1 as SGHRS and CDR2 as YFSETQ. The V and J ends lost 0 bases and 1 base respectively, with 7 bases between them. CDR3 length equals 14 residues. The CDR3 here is CASSLVAGNYGYTF. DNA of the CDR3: TGCGCCAGCAGCTTGGTGGCGGGTAACTATGGCTACACCTTC.